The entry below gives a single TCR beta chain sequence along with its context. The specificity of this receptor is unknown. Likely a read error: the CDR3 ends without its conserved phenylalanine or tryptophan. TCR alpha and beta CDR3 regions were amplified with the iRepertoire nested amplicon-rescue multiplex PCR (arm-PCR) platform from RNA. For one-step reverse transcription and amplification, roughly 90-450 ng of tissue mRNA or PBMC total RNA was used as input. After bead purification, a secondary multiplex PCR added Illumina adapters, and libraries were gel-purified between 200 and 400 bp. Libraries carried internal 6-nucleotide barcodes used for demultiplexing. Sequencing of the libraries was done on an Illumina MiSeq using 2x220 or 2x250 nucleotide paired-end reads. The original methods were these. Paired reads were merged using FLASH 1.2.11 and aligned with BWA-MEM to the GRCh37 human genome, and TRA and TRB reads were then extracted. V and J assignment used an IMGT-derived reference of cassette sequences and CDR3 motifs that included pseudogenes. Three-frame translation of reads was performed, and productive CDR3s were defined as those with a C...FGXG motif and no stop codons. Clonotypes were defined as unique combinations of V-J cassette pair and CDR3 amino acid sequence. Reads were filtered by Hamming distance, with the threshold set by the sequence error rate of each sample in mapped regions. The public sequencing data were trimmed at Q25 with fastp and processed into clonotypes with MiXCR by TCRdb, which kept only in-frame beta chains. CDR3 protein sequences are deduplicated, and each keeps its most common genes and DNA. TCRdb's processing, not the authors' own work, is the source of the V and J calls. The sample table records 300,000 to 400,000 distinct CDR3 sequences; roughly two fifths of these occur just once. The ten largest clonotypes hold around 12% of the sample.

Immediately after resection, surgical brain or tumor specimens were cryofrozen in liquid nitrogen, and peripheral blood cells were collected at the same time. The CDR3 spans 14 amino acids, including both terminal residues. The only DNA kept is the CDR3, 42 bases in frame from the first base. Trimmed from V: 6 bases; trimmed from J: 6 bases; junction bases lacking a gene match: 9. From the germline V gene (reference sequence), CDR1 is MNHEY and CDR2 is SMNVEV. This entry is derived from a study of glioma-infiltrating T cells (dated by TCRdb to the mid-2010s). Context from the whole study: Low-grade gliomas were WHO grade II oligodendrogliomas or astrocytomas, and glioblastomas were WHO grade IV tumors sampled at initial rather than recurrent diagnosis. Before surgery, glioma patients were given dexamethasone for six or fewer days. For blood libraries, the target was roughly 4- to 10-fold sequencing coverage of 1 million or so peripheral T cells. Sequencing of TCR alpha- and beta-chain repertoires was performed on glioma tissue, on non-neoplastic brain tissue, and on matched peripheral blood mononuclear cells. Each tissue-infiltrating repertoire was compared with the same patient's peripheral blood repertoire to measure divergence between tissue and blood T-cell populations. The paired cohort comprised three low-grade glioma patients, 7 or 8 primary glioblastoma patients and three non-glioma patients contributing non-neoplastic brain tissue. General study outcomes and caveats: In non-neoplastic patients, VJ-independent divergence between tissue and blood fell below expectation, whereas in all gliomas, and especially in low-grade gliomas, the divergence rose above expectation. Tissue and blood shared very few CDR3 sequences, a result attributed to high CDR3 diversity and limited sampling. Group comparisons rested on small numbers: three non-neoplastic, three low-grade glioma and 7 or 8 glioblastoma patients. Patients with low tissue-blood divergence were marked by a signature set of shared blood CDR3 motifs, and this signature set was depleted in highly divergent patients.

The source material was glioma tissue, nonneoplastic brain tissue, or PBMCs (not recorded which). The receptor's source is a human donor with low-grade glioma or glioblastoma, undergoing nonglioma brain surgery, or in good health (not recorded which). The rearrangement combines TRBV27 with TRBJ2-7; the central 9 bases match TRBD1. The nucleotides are TGTGCCAGCAGCTTAGCCGGGACAGGGAGCGAGCAGTACCTC. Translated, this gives CASSLAGTGSEQYL.